What follows are 10 T cell receptor beta chains derived from one specimen sequenced in a study of regulatory T cells in long-lasting Graves disease. HTBI primers from iRepertoire and Arm-PCR of CDR3 regions yielded the TCR beta libraries. TCRdb analysed the multiplex PCR reads with MiXCR anew, one entry per CDR3 protein. The sample contains about 340,000 distinct CDR3 sequences, around a fifth of which appear only once. The time point denotes: persistent/refractory GD, antithyroid drugs over 5 years with positive TRAb. Making the TCR library involved RNA that had been extracted from PBMCs. Sequenced material: peripheral blood mononuclear cells (PBMCs), taken when the disease was refractory, from a patient treated with antithyroid drugs. These receptor sequences come from a female donor with Graves disease.

The gene calls are TRBV4-2 and TRBJ2-5, with TRBD2 matching 8 bases. This CDR3 has 17 residues. V shed 0 bases, J shed 5 bases, and the junction held 11 bases outside the gene matches. In germline, CDR1 is LGHNA, CDR2 YNFKEQ. CDR3 loop: CASSQDLKAGVMETQYF. DNA of the CDR3: TGTGCCAGCAGCCAAGATTTAAAAGCGGGAGTGATGGAGACCCAGTACTTC.

The table lists this clonotype with many counts. The chain joins TRBV2 to TRBJ2-5; no reliable D call. Germline CDR1 SNHLY, CDR2 FYNNEI. Trimming took 3 bases from V and 7 from J, leaving 12 bases between them. The CDR3 length is 13 residues. CDR3 nucleotide sequence: TGTGCCAGCAGTGACCAGAAGTCGGGGACCCAGTACTTC. The encoded protein is CASSDQKSGTQYF.

This clonotype was counted between two and nine times. This chain uses TRBV30 with TRBJ1-5; D may be TRBD1 (6 bases). The CDR3 is 14 residues long. Per germline, CDR1 GTSNPN and CDR2 SVGIG (reference sequence). Trimming took off 4 bases at V and 4 bases at J, with 14 bases between the two ends. CDR3 nucleotides: TGTGCCTGGAAATCGGGGGCTCGGAATCAGCCCCAGCATTTT. It encodes CAWKSGARNQPQHF.

This clonotype was observed at least ten times. The chain joins TRBV12-3 or TRBV12-4 to TRBJ2-1, with 7 bases lining up with TRBD1. J lost 9 bases, V lost 6 bases, and 5 bases had no gene match. The CDR3 length is 12 residues. Here the CDR3 reads CASSDRVAEQFF. The DNA for the CDR3 is TGTGCCAGCAGCGACAGGGTCGCTGAGCAGTTCTTC.

V and J are TRBV24-1 and TRBJ1-4; 11 bases match TRBD1. CDR3 length equals 17 residues. The germline gives CDR1 KGHDR, CDR2 SFDVKD. Trimming at V came to 3 bases and at J to 7 bases, leaving 9 bases not matched to a gene. CDR3 coding DNA: TGTGCCACCAGTGATGACGGACAGGGGGCGAGAAGTGAAAAACTGTTTTTT. Its protein product is CATSDDGQGARSEKLFF.

At least ten counts were recorded for this clonotype. This is likely a read error, given that the CDR3 carries no conserved phenylalanine or tryptophan at its end. No DNA is shown, since the ends of the CDR3 on it are uncertain; the CDR3 is the one TCRdb lists. The V and J genes are TRBV7-3 and TRBJ1-2; the table's D call, TRBD1, has no DNA check behind it. The CDR3 adds up to 13 amino acids, both ends counted. Germline CDR1 is SGHTA and CDR2 is FQGTGA. The CDR3 spells CASSLRDRPSNLI.

In the case of this clonotype: One junction end disagrees with the germline gene, perhaps due to a read error. This chain uses TRBV7-7 with TRBJ2-7; 8 positions match TRBD1. Germline V CDR1 and CDR2: SSHAT, FNYEAQ (reference sequence). The CDR3 covers 13 residues. CDR3 amino acids: CASSTDRAGEQYF. In nucleotides, the CDR3 is TGTGCTAGCAGCACGGACAGGGCGGGCGAGCAGTACTTC. Filled out from reference TRBV7-7 and TRBJ2-7, the complete variable domain reads GAGVSQSPRYKVTKRGQDVTLRCDPISSHATLYWYQQALGQGPEFLTYFNYEAQPDKSGLPSDRFSAERPEGSISTLTIQRTEQRDSAMYRCASSTDRAGEQYFGPGTRLTVT.

This clonotype was counted between two and nine times. Here the CDR3 reads CASSPAGEESEAFF. For the CDR3, the DNA is TGTGCCAGCAGTCCCGCAGGGGAAGAGTCTGAAGCTTTCTTT. V and J are TRBV28 and TRBJ1-1; tentatively, D is TRBD1 (6 bases). V lost 5 bases and J lost 6, with 16 bases in between. Germline-derived CDR1 and CDR2 are MDHEN and SYDVKM. This CDR3 contains 14 residues.

This clonotype was observed many times. This chain uses TRBV28 with TRBJ2-7; 9 bases map to TRBD2. The CDR3 totals 14 residues. Germline V gene data show CDR1 as MDHEN and CDR2 as SYDVKM. With 4 bases clipped from V and 4 bases from J, the junction kept 5 bases outside the gene matches. CDR3 in amino acids: CASSYSGSVYEQYF. The CDR3 region has the DNA TGTGCCAGCAGTTATAGCGGGAGCGTGTACGAGCAGTACTTC.

At least ten counts were recorded for this clonotype. Written as DNA, the CDR3 is TGTGCCAGCAGCTTCACAGGGTCCGGGGGGGACGAGCAGTACTTC. It codes for CASSFTGSGGDEQYF. This rearrangement joins TRBV11-2 to TRBJ2-7; 8 bases fit TRBD2. Per the germline V gene, CDR1 is SGHAT and CDR2 is FQNNGV. The CDR3 runs 15 residues. V trimming: 3 bases; J trimming: 5 bases; junction bases outside the gene matches: 9.